A single TCR beta chain is shown here with its context. Its target is not known. This sample is drawn from a study of graft-versus-host responses after intestinal transplantation. Overall study context: Recipients received multivisceral, liver-intestinal, or isolated intestinal transplants. After anti-thymocyte globulin induction, recipients took tacrolimus and steroids for 3 to 4 years.

Germline CDR1 SGHTA, CDR2 FQGTGA. The CDR3 sequence is 16 residues long. V lost 1 base to trimming and J lost 6 bases; unmatched junction nucleotides: 6. Profiling relied on immunoSEQ multiplex PCR, and the TCRdb table lists in-frame clones only, not all of them. The sample consists of about 120,000 clones, approximately 95% of them appearing once. The source was unstimulated CD8+ T cells sorted from spleen or lymph node cells, collected before intestinal transplant. The receptor's source is a human donor who received an intestinal transplant. The V gene is TRBV7-3, the J gene TRBJ2-3, with 11 nucleotides matching TRBD2. CDR3: CASSLISGRALDTQYF. DNA of the CDR3: TGTGCCAGCAGCTTAATTAGCGGGAGGGCCTTGGATACGCAGTATTTT. Supplemented by reference TRBV7-3 and TRBJ2-3, the full variable domain reads GAGVSQTPSNKVTEKGKYVELRCDPISGHTALYWYRQSLGQGPEFLIYFQGTGAADDSGLPNDRFFAVRPEGSVSTLKIQRTERGDSAVYLCASSLISGRALDTQYFGPGTRLTVL.